Detailed here is one T cell receptor beta chain. Its cognate antigen is unknown. These data come from a study of T cell responses to AZD1222 COVID-19 vaccine. The assay was immunoSEQ multiplex PCR, and TCRdb's table has in-frame clones only and misses some. In the table there are some 110,000 clones, 75% to 90% of which are singletons. The CDR3 is made up of 13 amino acids. V shed 3 bases, J shed 5 bases, and the junction held 2 bases outside the gene matches. Germline lookup yields CDR1 LGHNT and CDR2 FRNRAP. Study results and caveats: Donor demographics were predominantly white British with a female majority; clonal diversity may be underestimated. When two AZD1222 doses had been given, Spike-specific TCR breadth and depth rose.

The material sequenced was peripheral blood, taken on day 0 of AZD1222 vaccination. This rearrangement joins TRBV12-5 to TRBJ2-7; 9 bases match TRBD1. The receptor comes from an adult in good health. The CDR3 nucleotides read TGTGCTAGTGGTTTCGGGGACAGGGACGAGCAGTACTTC. Protein product: CASGFGDRDEQYF.